This TCR beta chain was documented in a study of shared clonotypes between healthy human individuals. Study results and caveats: Clonotypes shared by all four donors outscored non-shared clonotypes in generation probability.

For sorted subsets, 150 to 200 ng DNA per replicate equaled 30,000 or so T cell genomes. Some clones are missing from TCRdb's copy, which holds only in-frame ones; the method was immunoSEQ multiplex PCR. The data contain some 2.1 million clones, roughly 93% of them seen just once; the ten biggest clones take up more than 1.5%. About this clone itself: Its target is unknown.

Naive CD8 cells lacked CD45RO and underwent positive selection for CCR7, leaving out terminally differentiated effector memory CD45RA+ cells. V was pared by 4 bases and J by 3 bases, with 11 bases of the junction left unmatched. The CDR3 is 16 residues long. Germline values: CDR1 SGHRS, CDR2 YFSETQ. Sequenced: naive CD8+ T cells from PBMCs. The rearrangement uses TRBV5-1 and TRBJ2-5; TRBD1 agrees at 8 bases. This clonotype originated in a young man in good health. Some clones in this sample may be carry-over from other donors' samples. The CDR3 DNA sequence: TGCGCCAGCAGCCTAGCATACCGGGACAGGAAAGAGACCCAGTACTTC. Translated: CASSLAYRDRKETQYF.